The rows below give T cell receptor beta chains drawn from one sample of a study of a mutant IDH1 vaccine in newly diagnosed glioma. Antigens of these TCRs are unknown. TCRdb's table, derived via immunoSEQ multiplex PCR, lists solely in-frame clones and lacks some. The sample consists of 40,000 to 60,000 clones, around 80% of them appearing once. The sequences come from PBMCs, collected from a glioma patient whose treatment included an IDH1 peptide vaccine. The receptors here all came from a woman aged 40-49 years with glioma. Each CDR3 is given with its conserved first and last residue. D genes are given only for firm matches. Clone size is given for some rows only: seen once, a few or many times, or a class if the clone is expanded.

CASSEQRGTEAFF	TGCGCCAGCAGTGAGCAGCGGGGGACTGAAGCTTTCTTT	-	TRBV10-1	TRBJ1-1	once
CAWSKGLGGETQYF	TGTGCCTGGAGTAAGGGACTAGGGGGGGAGACCCAGTACTTC	TRBD2	TRBV30	TRBJ2-5	-
CASRELPGNTIYF	TGTGCCAGCAGGGAGCTCCCTGGAAACACCATATATTTT	-	TRBV2	TRBJ1-3	-
CASSMVGEQYF	TGTGCCAGCAGCATGGTGGGCGAGCAGTACTTC	-	TRBV7-9	TRBJ2-7	once
CASSEERGYGYTF	TGTGCCAGCAGTGAAGAAAGGGGTTATGGCTACACCTTC	-	TRBV6-1	TRBJ1-2	-
CASSSIDRGYGYTF	TGTGCCAGCAGTTCCATCGACAGGGGCTATGGCTACACCTTC	TRBD1	TRBV27	TRBJ1-2	-
CASSHARGGIKEKLFF	TGTGCCAGCAGCCATGCGCGGGGCGGAATAAAGGAAAAACTGTTTTTT	-	TRBV5-4	TRBJ1-4	-
CASRRGPQLTDEQFF	TGCGCCAGCAGGAGGGGGCCCCAACTCACAGATGAGCAGTTCTTC	TRBD1	TRBV5-1	TRBJ2-1	-
CASSYGQGAYTF	TGTGCCAGCAGTTACGGACAGGGAGCCTACACCTTC	TRBD1	TRBV6-5	TRBJ1-2	-
CASSGGTETAFF	TGTGCCAGCTCGGGGGGGACGGAAACGGCTTTCTTT	-	TRBV18	TRBJ1-1	-
CASSQESLRNTEAFF	TGCGCCAGCAGCCAAGAATCTTTGAGGAACACTGAAGCTTTCTTT	-	TRBV4-3	TRBJ1-1	few
CASSRGQEYSNEKLFF	TGTGCCAGCAGCCGGGGACAGGAGTATTCTAATGAAAAACTGTTTTTT	TRBD1	TRBV7-9	TRBJ1-4	-
CASSLSTGREKLFF	TGTGCCAGCAGCTTGAGTACAGGGCGTGAAAAACTGTTTTTT	-	TRBV5-8	TRBJ1-4	-
CAISVDASGPQHF	TGTGCCATCAGTGTGGACGCCTCGGGGCCCCAGCATTTT	-	TRBV10-3	TRBJ1-5	-
CASSHVTGESGNTIYF	TGTGCCAGCAGCCACGTGACAGGGGAGTCTGGAAACACCATATATTTT	TRBD1	TRBV4-2	TRBJ1-3	-
CASSFRGGAGNEKLFF	TGCGCCAGCAGCTTTAGGGGGGGCGCGGGGAATGAAAAACTGTTTTTT	-	TRBV5-1	TRBJ1-4	-
CASSFKSVETNTGELFF	TGTGCCAGCAGCTTTAAATCTGTGGAGACGAACACCGGGGAGCTGTTTTTT	-	TRBV7-9	TRBJ2-2	-
CASSSGTKGYTF	TGTGCCAGCAGCTCTGGGACGAAGGGCTACACCTTC	-	TRBV11-3	TRBJ1-2	-
CASSEARTVTEAFF	TGTGCCAGCAGTGAAGCTCGGACCGTCACTGAAGCTTTCTTT	-	TRBV2	TRBJ1-1	once
CASSLYRDRAQHF	TGTGCCAGCAGTTTATATAGGGACAGGGCCCAGCATTTT	TRBD1	TRBV27	TRBJ1-5	-
CASSLLRGHYNEQFF	TGTGCCAGTAGTTTACTCCGGGGACATTACAATGAGCAGTTCTTC	-	TRBV19	TRBJ2-1	-
CASSDLRAGTEAFF	TGCGCCAGCAGCGATCTCCGGGCGGGGACTGAAGCTTTCTTT	-	TRBV5-1	TRBJ1-1	-
CASRRDSNNEQFF	TGCGCCAGCAGAAGGGACAGCAACAATGAGCAGTTCTTC	TRBD1	TRBV5-1	TRBJ2-1	-
CASSQRREETQYF	TGTGCCAGCTCCCAAAGGCGGGAGGAGACCCAGTACTTC	TRBD2	TRBV7-2	TRBJ2-5	-
CASLGPGLAGPPSTDTQYF	TGTGCCAGCCTCGGACCGGGACTAGCGGGGCCACCTAGCACAGATACGCAGTATTTT	TRBD2	TRBV2	TRBJ2-3	-
CASSIDLEANQPQHF	TGTGCCAGTAGTATAGATCTAGAGGCCAATCAGCCCCAGCATTTT	-	TRBV19	TRBJ1-5	-
CAWSLQGTYEQYF	TGTGCCTGGAGTTTACAGGGTACCTACGAGCAGTACTTC	-	TRBV30	TRBJ2-7	-
CASTPGGEVTGELFF	TGTGCCAGCACCCCCGGGGGAGAGGTCACCGGGGAGCTGTTTTTT	-	TRBV9	TRBJ2-2	-
CASRRLAGRTDTQYF	TGCGCCAGCAGGCGACTAGCGGGGCGCACAGATACGCAGTATTTT	TRBD2	TRBV5-1	TRBJ2-3	-
CASSSTRYGYTF	TGTGCCAGCAGCTCAACCCGCTATGGCTACACCTTC	-	TRBV7-2	TRBJ1-2	-
CASSLRGYNEQFF	TGTGCCAGCAGTTTACGTGGCTACAATGAGCAGTTCTTC	-	TRBV27	TRBJ2-1	-
CASSLQGAATNEKLFF	TGTGCCAGCAGCCTACAGGGGGCTGCCACTAATGAAAAACTGTTTTTT	TRBD1	TRBV4-2	TRBJ1-4	-
CASSVGQITYEQYF	TGTGCCAGCAGTGTGGGACAGATTACCTACGAGCAGTACTTC	TRBD1	TRBV6-1	TRBJ2-7	-
CASRGTLKNTEAFF	TGCGCCAGCAGGGGGACACTTAAGAACACTGAAGCTTTCTTT	-	TRBV4-1	TRBJ1-1	few
CASSKSSAAPETQYF	TGTGCCAGCAGTAAATCCAGCGCTGCTCCGGAGACCCAGTACTTC	-	TRBV5-4	TRBJ2-5	-
CASSLVGTEGYTF	TGCGCCAGCAGCTTGGTGGGGACGGAGGGCTACACCTTC	-	TRBV5-1	TRBJ1-2	-
CASSIRARAGELFF	TGTGCCAGTAGTATAAGGGCCAGGGCCGGGGAGCTGTTTTTT	-	TRBV19	TRBJ2-2	-
CASSSGLAGGPFHEQYF	TGTGCCAGCAGTTCGGGACTAGCGGGGGGGCCATTTCACGAGCAGTACTTC	TRBD2	TRBV27	TRBJ2-7	-
CASSENPLGSHTEAFF	TGTGCCAGCAGTGAAAATCCCCTAGGAAGCCACACTGAAGCTTTCTTT	-	TRBV6-1	TRBJ1-1	few
CASSDQTGTLYGYTF	TGTGCCAGCAGTGATCAGACAGGAACCCTCTATGGCTACACCTTC	-	TRBV2	TRBJ1-2	-
CASSLMGVDSPLHF	TGTGCCAGCAGTTTAATGGGGGTTGATTCACCCCTCCACTTT	-	TRBV27	TRBJ1-6	-
CAIRGGNTIYF	TGTGCCATCAGGGGGGGAAACACCATATATTTT	-	TRBV10-3	TRBJ1-3	-
CSVGTGDTMNTEAFF	TGCAGCGTTGGGACGGGTGATACCATGAACACTGAAGCTTTCTTT	-	TRBV29-1	TRBJ1-1	-
CAWIPPGARGYTF	TGTGCCTGGATCCCCCCGGGGGCAAGAGGCTACACCTTC	-	TRBV30	TRBJ1-2	-
CASSLAQMNTEAFF	TGCGCCAGCAGCTTGGCGCAGATGAACACTGAAGCTTTCTTT	-	TRBV5-1	TRBJ1-1	-
CASSQEPGEKAYGYTF	TGTGCCAGCAGCCAAGAACCAGGCGAAAAGGCCTATGGCTACACCTTC	-	TRBV14	TRBJ1-2	-
CASWTGLEQYF	TGCGCCAGCTGGACAGGGCTCGAGCAGTACTTC	TRBD1	TRBV10-2	TRBJ2-7	-
CASGDSGGNTGELFF	TGCGCCAGCGGAGATAGCGGGGGGAACACCGGGGAGCTGTTTTTT	TRBD2	TRBV5-1	TRBJ2-2	-
CASSDQPGGLNTEAFF	TGTGCCAGCAGCGACCAACCCGGGGGGTTGAACACTGAAGCTTTCTTT	-	TRBV7-2	TRBJ1-1	once
CSGEGDGNTIYF	TGCAGCGGTGAAGGGGACGGAAACACCATATATTTT	-	TRBV29-1	TRBJ1-3	-
CASSSTDRSGYTF	TGTGCCAGCAGTTCGACGGACAGAAGTGGCTACACCTTC	-	TRBV27	TRBJ1-2	-
CASSPNRVGNTEAFF	TGTGCCAGCTCACCGAACAGGGTGGGGAACACTGAAGCTTTCTTT	-	TRBV18	TRBJ1-1	few